These 21 T cell receptor beta chains share one sample of origin, sequenced in a study of blood T cell repertoires in COVID-19 (dated by TCRdb to the early 2020s). The method was the immunoSEQ multiplex PCR assay. TCRdb took over this immuneACCESS table, retaining in-frame rearrangements with V and J assigned. Such tables are incomplete; in checked studies, under half of the missing clones stem from an unresolved V gene, and the remainder is unexplained. Across this sample there are 110,000 or so clones, with 87% seen only once. The ten largest account for about 7.7% of the sample. Sequencing was performed on peripheral blood. These TCRs come from a human donor in a cohort sampled during active COVID-19.

The chain's CDR3 is CASSPGLRSGYTF. DNA of the CDR3: TGTGCCAGCAGCCCCGGCCTTCGGAGTGGCTACACCTTC. The chain has TRBV25-1 and TRBJ1-2; D is uncertain. This CDR3 contains 13 residues. From germline, CDR1 is MGHDK and CDR2 SYGVNS. The germline V and J ends were trimmed by 6 bases and 7 bases, with 15 bases remaining between them.

In this sample, this clone turned up a few times. The V gene is TRBV4-1, the J gene TRBJ1-5; TRBD1 matches 10 bases. Trimming at V came to 3 bases and at J to 9 bases, leaving 8 bases not matched to a gene. CDR3 length: 15 amino acids. Germline loops: CDR1 MGHRA, CDR2 YSYEKL. This CDR3 reads CASSQGQGPQGPQHF. The CDR3, as DNA: TGCGCCAGCAGCCAGGGACAGGGGCCCCAGGGGCCCCAGCATTTT.

The J gene is TRBJ2-1, the V gene TRBV9, with D unclear. V gave up 6 bases and J gave up 0 bases, with 16 bases separating them. The germline V gene encodes CDR1 SGDLS and CDR2 YYNGEE. This CDR3 has 16 residues. In nucleotides, the CDR3 is TGTGCCAGCACCCGTAAAGACGCGGACTCCTACAATGAGCAGTTCTTC. Its translation: CASTRKDADSYNEQFF.

The table lists this clone with a few counts. The CDR3 DNA reads TGTGCCAGCAGCCAAGACACAAACATGAACACTGAAGCTTTCTTT. Translating it yields CASSQDTNMNTEAFF. This chain joins TRBV4-2 and TRBJ1-1; D remains unclear. The ends were cut back, 0 bases at V and 0 bases at J, with 8 bases in the middle. The length of the CDR3 is 15 residues. Germline-derived CDR1 and CDR2 are LGHNA and YNFKEQ.

The genes are TRBV27 and TRBJ2-3, with 9 bases matching TRBD2. Germline CDR1 reads MNHEY; CDR2 reads SMNVEV (reference sequence). The CDR3 has 16 amino acids. V lost 4 bases and J lost 3; bases outside the gene matches: 8. CDR3 region: CASSSILAGPTDTQYF. CDR3 bases: TGTGCCAGCAGTTCCATCCTAGCGGGGCCGACAGATACGCAGTATTTT.

The chain combines TRBV27 with TRBJ2-3, with D perhaps matching TRBD1 (6 bases). Germline V gene data show CDR1 as MNHEY and CDR2 as SMNVEV (reference sequence). The V and J ends lost 6 bases and 4 bases respectively, with 11 bases between them. The CDR3 totals 13 residues. In DNA form, the CDR3 reads TGTGCCAGCAGAACAGGGCCCCCAGATACGCAGTATTTT. Protein: CASRTGPPDTQYF.

The V and J genes are TRBV28 and TRBJ1-1; 10 bases map to TRBD1. Germline CDR1 reads MDHEN; CDR2 reads SYDVKM. The length of the CDR3 is 15 residues. V lost 3 bases, J lost 5 bases, and 6 bases stayed unmatched. The CDR3 region is CASSFPGTGATEAFF. The DNA of the CDR3 is TGTGCCAGCAGTTTCCCTGGGACAGGGGCAACTGAAGCTTTCTTT.

The chain combines TRBV18 with TRBJ2-3, with TRBD2 matching over 7 bases. The trim removed 5 bases at V and 0 bases at J, leaving 2 bases unmatched. The CDR3 has 14 amino acids. CDR1 KGHSH and CDR2 LQKENI come from the germline V gene. The CDR3 protein is CASSRGGSTDTQYF. CDR3 in DNA: TGTGCCAGCTCAAGGGGAGGGAGCACAGATACGCAGTATTTT.

The chain couples TRBV19 to TRBJ2-7, with D hard to call. The germline V and J ends were trimmed by 1 base and 1 base, with 8 bases remaining between them. The CDR3 loop spans 14 amino acids. Germline assignment: CDR1 LNHDA and CDR2 SQIVND (reference sequence). This CDR3 reads CASSIARSSYEQYF. CDR3 bases: TGTGCCAGTAGTATAGCTCGGTCATCCTACGAGCAGTACTTC.

V and J are TRBV28 and TRBJ1-2, with D perhaps matching TRBD1 (5 bases). Germline V CDR1 and CDR2: MDHEN, SYDVKM. The CDR3 runs 14 residues. V was clipped by 6 bases and J by 4 bases, with 15 bases between them. The DNA of the CDR3 is TGTGCCAGCAGAGGTCGGGGGTGGGTCTATGGCTACACCTTC. Residues: CASRGRGWVYGYTF.

This clone is a singleton in its sample. The chain couples TRBV9 to TRBJ1-1; tentatively, D is TRBD1 (5 bases). Germline V lookup: CDR1 SGDLS, CDR2 YYNGEE. Trimming removed 1 base from V and 5 bases from J, with 12 bases in between. The CDR3 loop spans 14 amino acids. Here the CDR3 reads CASSVSQGLTEAFF. DNA of the CDR3: TGTGCCAGCAGCGTAAGTCAGGGATTGACTGAAGCTTTCTTT.

This chain's CDR3 is CASSEYGQGGYGYTF. The CDR3 DNA reads as TGTGCCAGTAGCGAGTATGGACAGGGGGGTTATGGCTACACCTTC. The chain employs TRBV19 and TRBJ1-2, with 10 bases identical to TRBD1. The germline CDR1 and CDR2 sequences are LNHDA and SQIVND (reference sequence). The CDR3 runs 15 residues. The V gene end was trimmed by 6 bases and the J gene end by 5 bases; junction bases not matched to a gene: 9. Using reference TRBV19 and TRBJ1-2 for the parts outside the CDR3, the full variable domain is DGGITQSPKYLFRKEGQNVTLSCEQNLNHDAMYWYRQDPGQGLRLIYYSQIVNDFQKGDIAEGYSVSREKKESFPLTVTSAQKNPTAFYLCASSEYGQGGYGYTFGSGTRLTVV.

The chain carries TRBV5-4 and TRBJ1-2; D remains unclear. In germline, CDR1 is SGHNT, CDR2 YYREEE (reference sequence). CDR3 size: 14 residues. V was shortened by 0 bases and J by 6 bases, with 12 bases between the two germline ends. The CDR3 bases are TGTGCCAGCAGCTTGGTTCCGGGAGCCCATGGCTACACCTTC. It encodes CASSLVPGAHGYTF.

The chain uses TRBV15 and TRBJ2-7; D is possibly TRBD1 (6 bases). Trimming pared 0 bases from V and 0 bases from J, leaving 9 bases between. The germline V gene encodes CDR1 LNHNV and CDR2 YYDKDF (reference sequence). There are 15 residues in the CDR3. Here the CDR3 reads CATSRESGASYEQYF. The CDR3, as DNA: TGTGCCACCAGCAGAGAGTCAGGGGCCTCCTACGAGCAGTACTTC. Together with reference TRBV15 and TRBJ2-7, the CDR3 gives the full variable domain: DAMVIQNPRYQVTQFGKPVTLSCSQTLNHNVMYWYQQKSSQAPKLLFHYYDKDFNNEADTPDNFQSRRPNTSFCFLDIRSPGLGDTAMYLCATSRESGASYEQYFGPGTRLTVT.

The rearrangement joins TRBV5-6 to TRBJ2-1; TRBD1 aligns across 7 bases. CDR3 length: 15 residues. CDR1 is SGHDT, CDR2 YYEEEE, per germline. After removal of 4 bases from V and 2 bases from J, the junction contained 6 bases not matched to a gene. The DNA of the CDR3 is TGTGCCAGCAGCGTGATAGGGGGCGCCTACAATGAGCAGTTCTTC. Residues: CASSVIGGAYNEQFF.

The table lists this clone with a few counts. The chain combines TRBV5-8 with TRBJ1-2; D gene unclear. V was cut by 4 bases and J by 0 bases, with 13 bases left in between. CDR1 is SGHTS, CDR2 YDEGEE, per germline. This CDR3 has 15 residues. CDR3 loop: CASSLARDPNYGYTF. The CDR3 DNA is TGTGCCAGCAGCCTAGCCCGGGATCCTAACTATGGCTACACCTTC.

The chain has TRBV5-1 and TRBJ1-3; 7 bases map to TRBD1. The CDR3 runs 15 residues. CDR1 and CDR2 from the germline V gene are SGHRS and YFSETQ. V shed 0 bases, J shed 1 base, and the junction held 1 base outside the gene matches. In DNA form, the CDR3 reads TGCGCCAGCAGCTTGGCACAGGGGTCTGGAAACACCATATATTTT. Translation: CASSLAQGSGNTIYF.

The rearrangement joins TRBV3-1 (or the pseudogene TRBV3-2) to TRBJ1-2; D is unclear. Germline V CDR1 and CDR2: LGHDT, YNNKEL (reference sequence). This CDR3 comprises 16 residues. Trimming removed 4 bases from V and 7 bases from J, with 22 bases in between. The CDR3 DNA reads as TGTGCCAGCAGCCGCCCACATTCCACGTTCCCCCGTGGCTACACCTTC. Its translation: CASSRPHSTFPRGYTF.

This chain joins TRBV9 and TRBJ2-3; 8 bases match TRBD1. The CDR3 is 15 amino acids. Germline V gives CDR1 SGDLS, CDR2 YYNGEE. With V trimmed by 1 base and J by 4 bases, 5 bases remained unmatched. DNA for the CDR3: TGTGCCAGCAGCGTACTGGACAGGGCTCCAGATACGCAGTATTTT. Translated, it gives CASSVLDRAPDTQYF.

This chain uses TRBV19 with TRBJ2-3; 12 bases match TRBD2. V was clipped by 5 bases and J by 2 bases; unmatched bases: 11. The CDR3 runs to 18 residues. In germline, CDR1 is LNHDA, CDR2 SQIVND (reference sequence). The CDR3, as DNA: TGTGCCAGTAGTGCGACTAGCGGGAGCTGGGGATACACAGATACGCAGTATTTT. This encodes CASSATSGSWGYTDTQYF.

The rearrangement joins TRBV19 to TRBJ1-1, with a weak D call TRBD1 (6 bases). CDR1 is LNHDA, CDR2 SQIVND, per germline (reference sequence). The CDR3 loop spans 16 amino acids. V was clipped by 2 bases and J by 1 base, with 14 bases between them. The CDR3 coding sequence is TGTGCCAGTAGTATACCAACGACAGGCCCGAACACTGAAGCTTTCTTT. Residues: CASSIPTTGPNTEAFF.